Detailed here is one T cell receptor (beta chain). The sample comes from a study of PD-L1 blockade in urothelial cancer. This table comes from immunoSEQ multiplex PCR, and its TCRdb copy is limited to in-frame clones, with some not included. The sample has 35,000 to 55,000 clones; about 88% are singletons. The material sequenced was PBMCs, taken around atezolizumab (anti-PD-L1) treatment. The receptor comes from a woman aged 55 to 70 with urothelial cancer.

CDR3 residues: CASSPRQEPNYGYTF. Written as DNA, the CDR3 is TGCGCCAGCAGCCCCCGACAGGAGCCTAACTATGGCTACACCTTC. The rearrangement links TRBV5-1 to TRBJ1-2; perhaps TRBD1 as D (6 bases). Germline V CDR1 and CDR2: SGHRS, YFSETQ. Trimming removed 4 bases from V and 0 bases from J, with 13 bases in between. This CDR3 is 15 amino acids long.